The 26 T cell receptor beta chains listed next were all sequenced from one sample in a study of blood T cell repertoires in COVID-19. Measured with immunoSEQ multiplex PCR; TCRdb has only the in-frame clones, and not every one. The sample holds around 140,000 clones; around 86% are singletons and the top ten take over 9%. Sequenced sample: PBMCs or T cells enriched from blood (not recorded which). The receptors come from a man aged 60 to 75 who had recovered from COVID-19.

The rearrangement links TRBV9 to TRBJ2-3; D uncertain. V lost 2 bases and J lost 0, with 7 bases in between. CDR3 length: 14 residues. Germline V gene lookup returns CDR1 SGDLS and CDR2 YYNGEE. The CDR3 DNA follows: TGTGCCAGCAGCGTGCAGGTTAGCACAGATACGCAGTATTTT. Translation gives CASSVQVSTDTQYF.

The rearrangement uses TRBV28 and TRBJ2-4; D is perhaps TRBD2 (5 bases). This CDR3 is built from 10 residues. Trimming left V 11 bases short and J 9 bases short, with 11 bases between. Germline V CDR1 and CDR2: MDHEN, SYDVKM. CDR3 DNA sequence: TGTGCCTGTGGGAGCAGCATTCAGTACTTC. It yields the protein CACGSSIQYF.

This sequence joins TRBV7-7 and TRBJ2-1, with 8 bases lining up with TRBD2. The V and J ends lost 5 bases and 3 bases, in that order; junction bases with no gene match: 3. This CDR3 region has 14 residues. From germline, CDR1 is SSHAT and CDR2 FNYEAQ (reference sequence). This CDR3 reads CASSPSGFYNEQFF. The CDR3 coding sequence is TGTGCCAGCAGCCCTAGCGGGTTCTACAATGAGCAGTTCTTC.

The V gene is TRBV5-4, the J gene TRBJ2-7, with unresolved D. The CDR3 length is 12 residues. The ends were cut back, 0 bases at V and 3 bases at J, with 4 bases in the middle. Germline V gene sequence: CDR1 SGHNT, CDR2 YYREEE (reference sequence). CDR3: CASSLDNYEQYF. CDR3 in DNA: TGTGCCAGCAGCTTGGACAACTACGAGCAGTACTTC.

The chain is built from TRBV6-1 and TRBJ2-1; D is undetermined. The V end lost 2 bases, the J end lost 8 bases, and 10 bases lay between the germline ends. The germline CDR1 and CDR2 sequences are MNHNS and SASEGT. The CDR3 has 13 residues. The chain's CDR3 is CASSELPEDEQFF. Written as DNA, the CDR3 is TGTGCCAGCAGTGAATTGCCCGAGGATGAGCAGTTCTTC.

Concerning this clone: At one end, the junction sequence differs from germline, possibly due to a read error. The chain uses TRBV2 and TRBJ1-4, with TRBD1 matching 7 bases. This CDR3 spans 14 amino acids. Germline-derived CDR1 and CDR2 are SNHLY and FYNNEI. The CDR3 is CASSEGGPNEKLFF. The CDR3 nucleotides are TGTGCCAGCAGCGAAGGGGGCCCTAATGAAAAACTGTTTTTT.

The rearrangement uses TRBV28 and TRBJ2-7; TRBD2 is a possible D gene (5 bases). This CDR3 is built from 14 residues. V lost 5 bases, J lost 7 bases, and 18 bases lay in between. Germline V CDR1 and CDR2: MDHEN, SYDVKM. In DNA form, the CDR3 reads TGTGCCAGCAGTCGGCCCGGGGTCTGGGGAGAGCAGTACTTC. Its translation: CASSRPGVWGEQYF.

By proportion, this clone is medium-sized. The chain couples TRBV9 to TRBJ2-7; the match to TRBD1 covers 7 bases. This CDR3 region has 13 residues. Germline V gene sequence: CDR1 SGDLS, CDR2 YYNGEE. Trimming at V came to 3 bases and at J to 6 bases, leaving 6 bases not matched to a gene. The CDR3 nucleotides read TGTGCCAGCAGCGCGACAGGGTTGGGCGAGCAGTACTTC. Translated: CASSATGLGEQYF.

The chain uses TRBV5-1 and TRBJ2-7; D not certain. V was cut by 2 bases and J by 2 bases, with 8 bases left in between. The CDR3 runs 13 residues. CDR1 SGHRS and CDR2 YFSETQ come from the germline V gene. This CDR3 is CASSLEVTYEQYF. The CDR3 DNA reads TGCGCCAGCAGCTTAGAGGTAACCTACGAGCAGTACTTC.

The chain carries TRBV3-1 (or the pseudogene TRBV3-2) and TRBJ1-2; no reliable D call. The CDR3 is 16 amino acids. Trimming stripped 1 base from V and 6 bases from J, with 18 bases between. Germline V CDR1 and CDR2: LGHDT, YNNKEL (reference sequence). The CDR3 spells CASSQARGSPNDGYTF. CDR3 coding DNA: TGTGCCAGCAGCCAAGCGAGAGGCAGTCCCAACGATGGCTACACCTTC.

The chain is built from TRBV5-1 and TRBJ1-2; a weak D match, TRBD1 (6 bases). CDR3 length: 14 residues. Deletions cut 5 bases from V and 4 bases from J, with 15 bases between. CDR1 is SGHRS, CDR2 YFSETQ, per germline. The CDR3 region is CASREQGGGYGYTF. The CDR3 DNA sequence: TGCGCCAGCAGAGAACAGGGAGGGGGCTATGGCTACACCTTC.

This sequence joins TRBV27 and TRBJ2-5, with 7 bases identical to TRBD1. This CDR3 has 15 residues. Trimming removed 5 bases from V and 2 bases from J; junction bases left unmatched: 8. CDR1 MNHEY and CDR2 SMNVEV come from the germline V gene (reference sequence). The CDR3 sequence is CASSPEGTAQETQYF. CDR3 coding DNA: TGTGCCAGCAGTCCTGAAGGGACAGCGCAAGAGACCCAGTACTTC.

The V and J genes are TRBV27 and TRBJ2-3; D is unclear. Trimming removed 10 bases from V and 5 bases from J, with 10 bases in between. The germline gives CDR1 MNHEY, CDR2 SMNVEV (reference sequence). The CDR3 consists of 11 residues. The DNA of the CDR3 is TGTGCCACCATGAGAAGAGATACGCAGTATTTT. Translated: CATMRRDTQYF.

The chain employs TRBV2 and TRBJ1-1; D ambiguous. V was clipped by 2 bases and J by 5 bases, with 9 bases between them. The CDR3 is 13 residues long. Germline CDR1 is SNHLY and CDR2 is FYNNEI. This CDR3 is CASSELPGTEAFF. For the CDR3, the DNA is TGTGCCAGCAGTGAACTACCGGGGACTGAAGCTTTCTTT.

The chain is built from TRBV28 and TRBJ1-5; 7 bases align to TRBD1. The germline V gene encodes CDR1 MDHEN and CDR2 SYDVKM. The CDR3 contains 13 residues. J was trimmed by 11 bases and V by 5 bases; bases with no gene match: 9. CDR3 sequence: CASSPTGPLAQHF. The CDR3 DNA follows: TGTGCCAGCAGTCCGACAGGGCCTCTGGCCCAGCATTTT. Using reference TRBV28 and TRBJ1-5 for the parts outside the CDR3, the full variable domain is DVKVTQSSRYLVKRTGEKVFLECVQDMDHENMFWYRQDPGLGLRLIYFSYDVKMKEKGDIPEGYSVSREKKERFSLILESASTNQTSMYLCASSPTGPLAQHFGDGTRLSIL.

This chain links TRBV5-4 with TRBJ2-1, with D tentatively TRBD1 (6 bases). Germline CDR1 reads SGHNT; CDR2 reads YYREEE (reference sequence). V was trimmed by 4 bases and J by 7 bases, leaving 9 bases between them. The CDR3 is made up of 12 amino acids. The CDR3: CASSIDRNEQFF. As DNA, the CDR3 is TGTGCCAGCAGCATAGACAGGAATGAGCAGTTCTTC.

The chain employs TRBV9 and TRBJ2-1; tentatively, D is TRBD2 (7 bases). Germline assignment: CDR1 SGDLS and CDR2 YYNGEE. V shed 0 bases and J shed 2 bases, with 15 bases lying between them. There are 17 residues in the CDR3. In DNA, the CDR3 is TGTGCCAGCAGCGTAGCTTTGGGAGGGGGAACCTACAATGAGCAGTTCTTC. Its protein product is CASSVALGGGTYNEQFF.

The DNA of the CDR3 is TGTGCCAGCTCAGGGAGACTAGCGGGCTCGAGCTCCTACGAGCAGTACTTC. Translated: CASSGRLAGSSSYEQYF. The chain couples TRBV27 to TRBJ2-7, with 10 bases matching TRBD2. Germline CDR1 reads MNHEY; CDR2 reads SMNVEV (reference sequence). The V segment lost 8 bases and the J segment 0 bases; nucleotides outside the gene matches: 13. The CDR3 sequence is 17 residues long.

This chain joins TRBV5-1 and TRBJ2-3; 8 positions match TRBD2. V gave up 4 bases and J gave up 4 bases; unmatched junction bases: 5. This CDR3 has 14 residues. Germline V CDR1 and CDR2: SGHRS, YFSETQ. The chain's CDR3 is CASSTLAGSDTQYF. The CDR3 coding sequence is TGCGCCAGCAGCACCTTAGCGGGGTCAGATACGCAGTATTTT.

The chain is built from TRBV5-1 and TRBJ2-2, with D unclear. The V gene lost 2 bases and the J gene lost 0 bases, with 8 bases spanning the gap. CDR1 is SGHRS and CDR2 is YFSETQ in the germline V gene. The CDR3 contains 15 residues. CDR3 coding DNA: TGCGCCAGCAGCTTTCCCACTACGAACACCGGGGAGCTGTTTTTT. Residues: CASSFPTTNTGELFF.

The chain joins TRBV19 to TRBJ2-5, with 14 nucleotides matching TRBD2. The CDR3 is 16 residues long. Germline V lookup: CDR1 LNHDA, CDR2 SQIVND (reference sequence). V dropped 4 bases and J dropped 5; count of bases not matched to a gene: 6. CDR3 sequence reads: CASSRLAGGPVETQYF. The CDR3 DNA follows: TGTGCCAGTAGTAGACTAGCGGGGGGGCCAGTTGAGACCCAGTACTTC.

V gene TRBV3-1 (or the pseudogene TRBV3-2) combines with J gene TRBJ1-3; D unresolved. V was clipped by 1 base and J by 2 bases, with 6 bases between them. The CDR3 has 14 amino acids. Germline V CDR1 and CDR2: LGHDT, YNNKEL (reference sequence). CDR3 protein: CASSQGATGNTIYF. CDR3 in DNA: TGTGCCAGCAGCCAAGGGGCCACTGGAAACACCATATATTTT.

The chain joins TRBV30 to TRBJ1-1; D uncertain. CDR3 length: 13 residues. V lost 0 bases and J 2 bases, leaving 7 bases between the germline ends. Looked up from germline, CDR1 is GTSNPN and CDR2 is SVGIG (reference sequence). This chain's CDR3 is CAWSVSVNTEAFF. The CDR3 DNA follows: TGTGCCTGGAGTGTGTCAGTAAACACTGAAGCTTTCTTT.

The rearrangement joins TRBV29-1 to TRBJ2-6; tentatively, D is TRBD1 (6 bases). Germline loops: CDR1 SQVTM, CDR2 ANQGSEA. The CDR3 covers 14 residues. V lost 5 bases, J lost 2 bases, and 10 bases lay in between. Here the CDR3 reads CSVTGTTGANVLTF. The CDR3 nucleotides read TGCAGCGTTACCGGGACAACTGGGGCCAACGTCCTGACTTTC.

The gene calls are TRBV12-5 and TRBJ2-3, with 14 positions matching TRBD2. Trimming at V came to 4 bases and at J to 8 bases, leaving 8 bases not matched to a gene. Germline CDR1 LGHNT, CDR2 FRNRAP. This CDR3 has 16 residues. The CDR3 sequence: CASGSRGLAGDFTQYF. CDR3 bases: TGTGCTAGTGGTTCCAGGGGACTAGCGGGAGATTTTACGCAGTATTTT.

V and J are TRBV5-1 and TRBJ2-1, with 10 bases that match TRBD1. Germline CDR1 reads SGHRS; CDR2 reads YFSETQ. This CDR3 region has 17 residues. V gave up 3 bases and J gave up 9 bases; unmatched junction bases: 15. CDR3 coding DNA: TGCGCCAGCAGCTATTCCAGGGGACAGGGGTTGAATTCTGAGCAGTTCTTC. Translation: CASSYSRGQGLNSEQFF.